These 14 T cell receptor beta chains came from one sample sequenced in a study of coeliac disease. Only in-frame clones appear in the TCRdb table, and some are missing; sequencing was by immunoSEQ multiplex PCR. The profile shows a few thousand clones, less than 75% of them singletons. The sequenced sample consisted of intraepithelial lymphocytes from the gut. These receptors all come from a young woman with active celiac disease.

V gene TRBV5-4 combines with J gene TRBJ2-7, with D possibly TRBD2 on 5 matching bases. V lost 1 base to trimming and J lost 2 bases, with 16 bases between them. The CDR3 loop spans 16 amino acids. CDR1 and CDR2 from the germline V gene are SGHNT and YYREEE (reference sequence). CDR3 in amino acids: CASSLKRWERTYEQYF. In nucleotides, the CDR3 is TGTGCCAGCAGCTTGAAAAGGTGGGAGAGAACCTACGAGCAGTACTTC.

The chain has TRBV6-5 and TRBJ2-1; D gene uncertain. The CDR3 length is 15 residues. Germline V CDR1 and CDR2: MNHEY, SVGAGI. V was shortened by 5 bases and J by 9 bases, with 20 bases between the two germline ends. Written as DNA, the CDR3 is TGTGCCAGCAGTCGAGGTCTGGGTGACCAGTCTGAGCAGTTCTTC. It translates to CASSRGLGDQSEQFF.

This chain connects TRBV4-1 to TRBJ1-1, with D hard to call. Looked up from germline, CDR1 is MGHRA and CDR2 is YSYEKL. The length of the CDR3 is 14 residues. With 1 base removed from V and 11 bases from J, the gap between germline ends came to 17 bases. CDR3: CASSQVLGPSRAFF. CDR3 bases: TGCGCCAGCAGCCAAGTCCTTGGGCCATCCAGGGCTTTCTTT.

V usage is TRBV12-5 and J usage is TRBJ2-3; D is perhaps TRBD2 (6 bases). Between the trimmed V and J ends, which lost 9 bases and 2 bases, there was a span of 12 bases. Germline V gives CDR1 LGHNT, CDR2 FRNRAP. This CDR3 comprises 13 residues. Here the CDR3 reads CASRERPTDTQYF. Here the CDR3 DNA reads TGTGCTAGCCGGGAGAGGCCCACAGATACGCAGTATTTT.

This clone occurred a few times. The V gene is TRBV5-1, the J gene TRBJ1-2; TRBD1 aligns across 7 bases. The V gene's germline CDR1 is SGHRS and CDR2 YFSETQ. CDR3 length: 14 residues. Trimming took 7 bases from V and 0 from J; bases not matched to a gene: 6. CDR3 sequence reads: CASDGDSTNYGYTF. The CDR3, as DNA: TGCGCCAGCGACGGGGACAGCACTAACTATGGCTACACCTTC. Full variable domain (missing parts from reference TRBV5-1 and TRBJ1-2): KAGVTQTPRYLIKTRGQQVTLSCSPISGHRSVSWYQQTPGQGLQFLFEYFSETQRNKGNFPGRFSGRQFSNSRSEMNVSTLELGDSALYLCASDGDSTNYGYTFGSGTRLTVV.

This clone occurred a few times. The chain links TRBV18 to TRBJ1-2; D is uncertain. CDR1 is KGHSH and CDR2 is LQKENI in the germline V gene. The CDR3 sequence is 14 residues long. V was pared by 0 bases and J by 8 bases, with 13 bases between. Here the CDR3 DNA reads TGTGCCAGCTCACCACCAAAAAGGGCGGGAGGCTACACCTTC. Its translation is CASSPPKRAGGYTF.

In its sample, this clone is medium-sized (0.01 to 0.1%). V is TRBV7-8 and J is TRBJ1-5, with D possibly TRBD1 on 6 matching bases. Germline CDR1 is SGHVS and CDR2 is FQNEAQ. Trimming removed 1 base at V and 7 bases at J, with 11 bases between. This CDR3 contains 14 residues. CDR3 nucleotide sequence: TGTGCCAGCAGCTTAGAGTCAGGGGAACAGCCCCAGCATTTT. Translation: CASSLESGEQPQHF.

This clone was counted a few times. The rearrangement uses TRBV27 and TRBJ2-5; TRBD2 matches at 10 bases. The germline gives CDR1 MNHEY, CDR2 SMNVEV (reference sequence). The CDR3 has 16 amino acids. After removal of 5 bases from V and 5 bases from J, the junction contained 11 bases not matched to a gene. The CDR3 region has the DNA TGTGCCAGCAGTCCCGTACCCAGCGGGGGGGCGGAGACCCAGTACTTC. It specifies CASSPVPSGGAETQYF.

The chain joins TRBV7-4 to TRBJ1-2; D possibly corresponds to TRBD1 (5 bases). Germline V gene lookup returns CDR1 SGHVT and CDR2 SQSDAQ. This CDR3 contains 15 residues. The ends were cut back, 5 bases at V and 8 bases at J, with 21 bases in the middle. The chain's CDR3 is CASSSHRGAGEGYTF. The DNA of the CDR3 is TGTGCCAGCAGCAGCCACCGTGGGGCAGGAGAGGGCTACACCTTC.

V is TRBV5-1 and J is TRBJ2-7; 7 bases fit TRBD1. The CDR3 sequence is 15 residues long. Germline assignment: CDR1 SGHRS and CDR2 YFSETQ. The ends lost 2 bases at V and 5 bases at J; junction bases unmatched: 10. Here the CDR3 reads CASSLVGGAIDEQYF. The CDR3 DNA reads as TGCGCCAGCAGCTTAGTAGGGGGCGCGATAGACGAGCAGTACTTC.

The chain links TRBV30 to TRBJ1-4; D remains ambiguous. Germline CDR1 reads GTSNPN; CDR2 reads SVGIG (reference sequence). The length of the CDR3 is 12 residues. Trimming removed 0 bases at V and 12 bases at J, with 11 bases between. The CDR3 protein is CAWSVGRAELFF. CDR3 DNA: TGTGCCTGGAGTGTAGGGCGGGCGGAACTGTTTTTT.

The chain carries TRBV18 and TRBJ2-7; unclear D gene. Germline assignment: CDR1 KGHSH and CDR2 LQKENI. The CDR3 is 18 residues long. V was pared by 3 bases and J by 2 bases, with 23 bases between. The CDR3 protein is CASSPLTPSSIEPYEQYF. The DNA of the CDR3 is TGTGCCAGCTCACCGCTCACCCCAAGTAGTATCGAACCCTACGAGCAGTACTTC.

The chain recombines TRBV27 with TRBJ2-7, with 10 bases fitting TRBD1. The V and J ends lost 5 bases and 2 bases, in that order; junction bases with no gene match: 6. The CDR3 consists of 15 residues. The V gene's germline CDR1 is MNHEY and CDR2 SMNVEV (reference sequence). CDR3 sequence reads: CASSPVGTGAYEQYF. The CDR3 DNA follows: TGTGCCAGCAGTCCGGTCGGGACAGGGGCCTACGAGCAGTACTTC.

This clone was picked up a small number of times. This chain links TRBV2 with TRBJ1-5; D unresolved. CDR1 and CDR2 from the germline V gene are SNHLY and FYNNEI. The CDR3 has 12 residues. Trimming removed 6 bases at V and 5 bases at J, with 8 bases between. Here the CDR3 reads CASSDRDQPQHF. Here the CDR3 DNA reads TGTGCCAGCAGCGATCGGGATCAGCCCCAGCATTTT.